The rows below give T cell receptor beta chains drawn from one sample of a study of shared clonotypes between healthy human individuals. Only in-frame clones appear in the TCRdb table, and some are missing; sequencing was by immunoSEQ multiplex PCR. The table lists roughly 1.5 million clones, roughly 98% of them singletons. Source material: naive CD4+ T cells sorted from blood. Receptor source: a man younger than 45 in good health. Both conserved end residues are part of each CDR3. D genes are given only for firm matches. The listing skips clone size in some rows; elsewhere it reads once, few, many or a size class.

clone_size j_call v_call d_call cdr3_nt cdr3_aa
. TRBJ2-4 TRBV19 . TGTGCCAGTAGTATTGCAGGGTCCCAGTACTTC CASSIAGSQYF
. TRBJ1-5 TRBV19 . TGTGCCAGTAGTATAAGGGGTTTGGGCAATCAGCCCCAGCATTTT CASSIRGLGNQPQHF
. TRBJ2-7 TRBV7-2 TRBD2 TGTGCCAGCAGCACCCGGGGGGGGAGCTCCTACGAGCAGTACTTC CASSTRGGSSYEQYF
. TRBJ2-7 TRBV15 . TGTGCCACCAGCAGAGGACAGATCTACGAGCAGTACTTC CATSRGQIYEQYF
. TRBJ2-3 TRBV18 TRBD1 TGTGCCAGCTCACCAACCACAGGGGTAGATACGCAGTATTTT CASSPTTGVDTQYF
. TRBJ2-7 TRBV27 . TGTGCCAGCAGTGTAGTCAGCTCCTACGAGCAGTACTTC CASSVVSSYEQYF
once TRBJ2-5 TRBV7-9 TRBD1 TGTGCCAGCAGCTTGGACAGGGCGCCTAGGGAGACCCAGTACTTC CASSLDRAPRETQYF
once TRBJ2-2 TRBV10-3 TRBD1 TGTGCCATCGGCAAGGGACAGGGTCGGGTCGGGGAGCTGTTTTTT CAIGKGQGRVGELFF
. TRBJ1-5 TRBV6-5 . TGTGCCTCCGGACCCCCCTGGGGCAATCAGCCCCAGCATTTT CASGPPWGNQPQHF
. TRBJ2-7 TRBV2 . TGTGCCAGCAGGTGGACTATCCTATTTCAGGAGCAGTACTTC CASRWTILFQEQYF
. TRBJ2-2 TRBV27 TRBD1 TGTGCCAGCAGTTTATCTGACAGGGGTACCGGGGAGCTGTTTTTT CASSLSDRGTGELFF
. TRBJ2-1 TRBV21-1 . TGTGCCAGCAGCAGAACCGGGACAGGGGGCTTCAATGAGCAGTTCTTC CASSRTGTGGFNEQFF
. TRBJ1-1 TRBV28 . TGTGCCACCACCACCAGCCGGAACACTGAAGCTTTCTTT CATTTSRNTEAFF
. TRBJ2-7 TRBV15 . TGTGCCACCAGCAGAGCGACTCAGGGGGGGATCTCCTACGAGCAGTACTTC CATSRATQGGISYEQYF
. TRBJ2-2 TRBV9 . TGTGCCAGCAGCGTAAGTAGCGGCGTGACCGGGGAGCTGTTTTTT CASSVSSGVTGELFF
few TRBJ2-2 TRBV9 . TGTGCCAGCAGCTACACCGGGGAGCTGTTTTTT CASSYTGELFF
. TRBJ2-2 TRBV18 . TGTGCCAGCTCACCACCGGGAAGGGTCACCGGGGAGCTGTTTTTT CASSPPGRVTGELFF
. TRBJ1-1 TRBV30 . TGTGCCTGGAGTCGGGGGGATGAAGCTTTCTTT CAWSRGDEAFF
. TRBJ2-7 TRBV30 TRBD1 TGTGCCTGGAGTGTACGGGGACAGGGGACTTACTTC CAWSVRGQGTYF
. TRBJ2-1 TRBV9 . TGTGCCAGCAGCGTTGGGCGGCACGACAATGAGCAGTTCTTC CASSVGRHDNEQFF